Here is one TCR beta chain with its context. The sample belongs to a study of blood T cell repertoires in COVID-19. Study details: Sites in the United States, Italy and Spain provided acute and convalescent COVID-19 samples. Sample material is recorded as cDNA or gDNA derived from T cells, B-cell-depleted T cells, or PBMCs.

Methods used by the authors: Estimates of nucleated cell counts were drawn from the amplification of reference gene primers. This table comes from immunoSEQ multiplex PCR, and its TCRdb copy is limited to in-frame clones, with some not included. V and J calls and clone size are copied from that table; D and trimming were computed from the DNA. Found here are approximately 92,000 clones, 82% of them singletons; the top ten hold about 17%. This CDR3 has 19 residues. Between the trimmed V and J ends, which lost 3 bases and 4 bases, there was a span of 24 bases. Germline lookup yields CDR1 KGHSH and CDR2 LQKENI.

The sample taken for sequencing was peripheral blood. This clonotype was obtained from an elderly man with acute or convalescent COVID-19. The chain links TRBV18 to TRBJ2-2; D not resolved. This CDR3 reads CASSPPTSDRRWSTGELFF. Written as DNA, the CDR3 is TGTGCCAGCTCACCGCCCACCTCCGATAGGAGATGGAGCACCGGGGAGCTGTTTTTT.